This T cell receptor beta chain was identified in a study of human T cells and chemical hapten exposure. General observations from the study: As patch test score rose, PT1 expanded TCR counts tended to rise as well. TCRs above 1 in 1000 frequency did not change with DPC sensitization.

This clonotype was detected a few times. Its antigen is unidentified. The CDR3 loop spans 15 amino acids. Germline assignment: CDR1 SNHLY and CDR2 FYNNEI. Deletions cut 3 bases from V and 6 bases from J, with 12 bases between. One entry per CDR3 protein, called by TCRdb with MiXCR from the RACE reads. The sample carries around 67,000 distinct CDR3 sequences, 6.5% to 10% recorded once. Indicated time point: patch test 2, 6 weeks after DPC sensitization. Treatment in this sample: therapeutic diphenylcyclopropenone sensitization with weekly scalp DPC. This receptor was taken from a woman aged 45-59 years with alopecia areata. Some clones in this sample may be carry-over from other donors' samples. The chain has TRBV2 and TRBJ1-6; D is perhaps TRBD1 (6 bases). The sample was whole blood, taken in connection with sensitization to the hapten diphenylcyclopropenone (DPC). CDR3 in DNA: TGTGCCAGCAGTGACGGACAGACCAGTAATTCACCCCTCCACTTT. The encoded protein is CASSDGQTSNSPLHF.